This T cell receptor (beta chain) was profiled in a study of monozygotic twins with inflammatory bowel disease. The study's findings and limits: Among patients, repertoires may have gained variability from differing immunosuppressive treatments.

TCRdb processed the 5' RACE reads again and assigns one entry to each CDR3 protein, with no DNA. The table for this sample gives about 300,000 distinct CDR3 sequences. From germline, CDR1 is SGHAT and CDR2 FQDESV (reference sequence). This CDR3 is 19 amino acids long. Donors gave 2.5 ml of blood apiece. A remark on this clonotype: Antigen specificity is unknown.

This sequence was found in a human donor with ulcerative colitis or Crohn's disease, or a healthy co-twin of an affected twin (not recorded which). The sample comprised blood. The J gene is TRBJ2-6, the V gene TRBV11-1; as DNA is missing, the TRBD1 call by TCRdb cannot be tested. The CDR3 sequence: CASSISGGQGAFGANVLTF.